These T cell receptor beta chains were read from a single sample in a study of T cell repertoires in cytomegalovirus infection. TCRdb re-called the reads through MiXCR, storing one row per CDR3 protein. The sample holds about 600,000 distinct CDR3 sequences, 24% seen once. The sequenced material came from CD8+ T cells from PBMCs. These receptors were obtained from a human donor in good health (CMV status not recorded). Some clones in this sample may be carry-over from other donors' samples. Each CDR3 is given with its conserved first and last residue. A D gene is named only where the DNA matches it firmly. Rows give clone size only sometimes, using once, few, many, or a class for an expanded clone.

abundance	v_gene	d_gene	j_gene	CDR3nt	CDR3aa
-	TRBV4-1	-	TRBJ1-4	TGCGCCAGCAGCCAAACCGACCGAGGAAATGAAAAACTGTTTTTT	CASSQTDRGNEKLFF
-	TRBV20-1	TRBD2	TRBJ2-1	TGCAGTGCGGGACGGCGGGGGGACTACAATGAGCAGTTCTTC	CSAGRRGDYNEQFF
many	TRBV7-9	TRBD1	TRBJ2-2	TGTGCCAGCAGCTACCCCACAGACAGGGTCAACACCGGGGAGCTGTTTTTT	CASSYPTDRVNTGELFF
few	TRBV29-1	-	TRBJ2-3	TGCAGCGCACTCCGGGGGCCGACAGATACGCAGTATTTT	CSALRGPTDTQYF
many	TRBV28	-	TRBJ1-3	TGTGCCAGCAGTTTGGTCGGAAACACCATATATTTT	CASSLVGNTIYF
few	TRBV6-6	-	TRBJ2-1	TGTGCCAGCAGTTACCCTGTAGATGAGCAGTTCTTC	CASSYPVDEQFF
-	TRBV9	TRBD2	TRBJ2-3	TGTGCCAGCAGCGAGCGGGGGGGCCTAACAGATACGCAGTATTTT	CASSERGGLTDTQYF
-	TRBV28	-	TRBJ2-1	TGTGCCGGCACTATAAGGGGGGCCCGCAATGAGCAGTTCTTC	CAGTIRGARNEQFF
-	TRBV5-6	-	TRBJ1-2	TGTGCCAGCAGCTTGGGACAGGTTTTCTATGGCTACACCTTC	CASSLGQVFYGYTF
-	TRBV10-3	-	TRBJ1-6	TGTGCCATCAATCAGGACTTTAATTCACCCCTCCACTTT	CAINQDFNSPLHF
-	TRBV20-1	TRBD2	TRBJ2-7	TGCAGTGCTAGGATACTAGCGGGGGGGCCTGGGTCGTACGAGCAGTACTTC	CSARILAGGPGSYEQYF
few	TRBV6-2/TRBV6-3	-	TRBJ1-1	TGTGCCAGCAGACAAGACATCTTCGAGACCACTGAAGCTTTCTTT	CASRQDIFETTEAFF
-	TRBV20-1	-	TRBJ2-5	TGCAGTGCTAGAGATCGCCCAGGGGAGGAGACCCAGTACTTC	CSARDRPGEETQYF
few	TRBV13	-	TRBJ2-2	TGTGCCAGCAGCTTAGTCCGGTCCGGGGAGCTGTTTTTT	CASSLVRSGELFF